These T cell receptor beta chains were read from a single sample in a study of Ad26.COV2.S vaccination and SARS-CoV-2 variants. Measured with immunoSEQ multiplex PCR; TCRdb has only the in-frame clones, and not every one. The top ten clones hold approximately 5.9% of a sample with 300,000 to 400,000 clones, about 87% of them seen once. The sequenced sample was peripheral blood, obtained in a trial of Ad26.COV2.S vaccine versus placebo. The source of these receptors is a person between 18 and 60 years old who received the Ad26.COV2.S COVID-19 vaccine or a placebo. CDR3s include the opening cysteine and the closing phenylalanine or tryptophan. The D gene is left open where the match is weak. Rows give clone size only sometimes, using once, few, many, or a class for an expanded clone.

clone size	V gene	J gene	D gene	CDR3 DNA	CDR3 protein
.	TRBV28	TRBJ1-2	.	TGTGCCAGCAGTTTTGGACAGAACTATGGCTACACCTTC	CASSFGQNYGYTF
.	TRBV27	TRBJ2-3	TRBD2	TGTGCCAGCAGTTCCCCTCTAGCGGGGGGCACAGATACGCAGTATTTT	CASSSPLAGGTDTQYF
.	TRBV5-1	TRBJ2-3	TRBD2	TGCGCCAGCAGCTTAGCGGGGGCCGGGGGAGATACGCAGTATTTT	CASSLAGAGGDTQYF
.	TRBV5-1	TRBJ2-7	.	TGCGCCAGCAGCTTGGCCAGGGGGGACCACGAGCAGTACTTC	CASSLARGDHEQYF
.	TRBV19	TRBJ1-1	TRBD1	TGTGCCAGTAGTATGACCCAGGACAGGGGCATCACATTGCCTAACACTGAAGCTTTCTTT	CASSMTQDRGITLPNTEAFF
.	TRBV6-5	TRBJ2-1	.	TGTGCCAGCAGCGTTGAGAATGAGCAGTTCTTC	CASSVENEQFF
once	TRBV7-6	TRBJ1-1	.	TGTGCCAGCAGCTTATTAGTCTCGACAGGAACCTTGAACACTGAAGCTTTCTTT	CASSLLVSTGTLNTEAFF
.	TRBV13	TRBJ2-7	.	TGTGCCAGCAGCTTAGGGGGAGAAACCTCCTACGAGCAGTACTTC	CASSLGGETSYEQYF
.	TRBV6-2/TRBV6-3	TRBJ2-5	.	TGTGCCAGCAGTTACGGACAGAAAGAGACCCAGTACTTC	CASSYGQKETQYF
once	TRBV5-4	TRBJ2-7	.	TGTGCCAGCAGCTCTGCTAGGGAGGTCGGTGAGCAGTACTTC	CASSSAREVGEQYF
once	TRBV6-6	TRBJ2-7	.	TGTGCCAGCAGTTACGATGATGGCGGCTACGAGCAGTACTTC	CASSYDDGGYEQYF
.	TRBV7-3	TRBJ2-1	TRBD2	TGTGCCAGCAGCAAACACAGCGGGACTGTCCCTAATGAGCAGTTCTTC	CASSKHSGTVPNEQFF